The 15 T cell receptor beta chains below were found in one sample sequenced in a study of blood T cell repertoires in COVID-19. Only in-frame clones appear in the TCRdb table, and some are missing; sequencing was by immunoSEQ multiplex PCR. The sample lists 250,000 to 350,000 clones; approximately 86% were seen once. Sequencing used PBMCs or T cells enriched from blood (not recorded which). The receptors here all came from a young woman who had recovered from COVID-19.

The chain combines TRBV15 with TRBJ1-3; 7 nucleotides line up with TRBD1. V trimming: 3 bases; J trimming: 3 bases; junction bases outside the gene matches: 5. Germline-derived CDR1 and CDR2 are LNHNV and YYDKDF (reference sequence). CDR3 length: 15 amino acids. CDR3 DNA: TGTGCCACCAGCAGGTCGACAGGGAATGGAAACACCATATATTTT. Protein product: CATSRSTGNGNTIYF.

The chain recombines TRBV5-1 with TRBJ2-3, with 9 bases lining up with TRBD1. V shed 4 bases, J shed 0 bases, and the junction held 3 bases outside the gene matches. This CDR3 has 15 residues. Germline lookup yields CDR1 SGHRS and CDR2 YFSETQ. The CDR3 here is CASSDGTGSTDTQYF. The DNA for the CDR3 is TGCGCCAGCAGCGACGGGACAGGGAGCACAGATACGCAGTATTTT.

The rearrangement uses TRBV5-1 and TRBJ2-5; TRBD2 might be the D (5 bases). The length of the CDR3 is 14 residues. V lost 1 base and J 5 bases, leaving 12 bases between the germline ends. Germline CDR1 SGHRS, CDR2 YFSETQ. Written as DNA, the CDR3 is TGCGCCAGCAGCTTGACCCAAAGCGGCGAGACCCAGTACTTC. It translates to CASSLTQSGETQYF.

CDR3 amino acids: CASSLDNREDYGYTF. DNA for the CDR3: TGTGCCAGCAGCTTAGATAACAGGGAAGACTATGGCTACACCTTC. The chain recombines TRBV7-2 with TRBJ1-2, with D tentatively TRBD1 (6 bases). V was shortened by 1 base and J by 3 bases, with 12 bases between the two germline ends. This CDR3 has 15 amino acids. Germline loops: CDR1 SGHTA, CDR2 FQGNSA. Complete variable domain (other parts from reference TRBV7-2 and TRBJ1-2): GAGVSQSPSNKVTEKGKDVELRCDPISGHTALYWYRQSLGQGLEFLIYFQGNSAPDKSGLPSDRFSAERTGGSVSTLTIQRTQQEDSAVYLCASSLDNREDYGYTFGSGTRLTVV.

The chain is built from TRBV6-5 and TRBJ1-2, with a possible D match to TRBD1 (5 bases). The CDR3 runs 15 residues. Germline CDR1 MNHEY, CDR2 SVGAGI. Trimming shortened V by 7 bases and J by 6 bases, and 21 bases separated the two germline ends. The CDR3 loop reads CASTPGGVGYDGYTF. DNA for the CDR3: TGTGCCAGCACCCCCGGGGGGGTCGGTTATGATGGCTACACCTTC.

This rearrangement joins TRBV5-3 to TRBJ2-1; 11 positions match TRBD2. TRBV5-3 is an ORF, with its function uncertain. V trimming: 2 bases; J trimming: 5 bases; junction bases outside the gene matches: 15. The CDR3 spans 19 residues. CDR3 DNA: TGTGCCAGAAGCTTACAGACTAGCGGGGCCCCCACTCCCGACAATGAGCAGTTCTTC. Amino acids: CARSLQTSGAPTPDNEQFF.

V usage is TRBV12-3 or TRBV12-4 and J usage is TRBJ1-2, with 8 bases fitting TRBD1. With V trimmed by 5 bases and J by 8 bases, 7 bases remained unmatched. This CDR3 spans 13 amino acids. The CDR3 sequence is CASSTWTGMGYTF. Here the CDR3 DNA reads TGTGCCAGCAGTACATGGACAGGGATGGGCTACACCTTC.

V usage is TRBV9 and J usage is TRBJ2-7; no reliable D call. Trimming removed 2 bases at V and 0 bases at J, with 12 bases between. Germline V gene data show CDR1 as SGDLS and CDR2 as YYNGEE. The CDR3 length is 15 residues. Here the CDR3 reads CASSVGSVNSYEQYF. The CDR3 DNA reads as TGTGCCAGCAGCGTCGGGTCGGTAAACTCCTACGAGCAGTACTTC.

The V gene is TRBV18, the J gene TRBJ1-5; D is unresolved. Germline CDR1 reads KGHSH; CDR2 reads LQKENI. The CDR3 is 13 residues long. The V gene lost 6 bases and the J gene lost 5 bases, with 11 bases spanning the gap. CDR3 sequence: CASSVLEYQPQHF. As DNA, the CDR3 is TGTGCCAGCTCTGTTCTCGAGTATCAGCCCCAGCATTTT.

The chain couples TRBV11-1 to TRBJ1-1; no firm D call. CDR1 is SGHAT and CDR2 is FQDESV in the germline V gene (reference sequence). V lost 1 base, J lost 0 bases, and 6 bases lay in between. The CDR3 spans 14 residues. CDR3 amino acids: CASSLVGVNTEAFF. CDR3 sequence (DNA): TGTGCCAGCAGCTTAGTCGGAGTGAACACTGAAGCTTTCTTT.

This chain connects TRBV12-3 or TRBV12-4 to TRBJ2-7; D is possibly TRBD1 (6 bases). The ends were cut back, 6 bases at V and 4 bases at J, with 10 bases in the middle. The CDR3 is made up of 12 amino acids. This CDR3 is CASSYDRYEQYF. CDR3 coding DNA: TGTGCCAGCAGCTATGACAGGTACGAGCAGTACTTC.

The chain combines TRBV28 with TRBJ1-2; tentatively, D is TRBD1 (6 bases). The germline CDR1 and CDR2 sequences are MDHEN and SYDVKM. The CDR3 consists of 14 residues. Deletions cut 3 bases from V and 6 bases from J, with 14 bases between. The CDR3 region is CASSFTGRGDGYTF. DNA for the CDR3: TGTGCCAGCAGTTTCACAGGGCGTGGTGATGGCTACACCTTC.

This sequence joins TRBV28 and TRBJ1-1; perhaps TRBD1 as D (6 bases). The V and J ends lost 7 bases and 5 bases respectively, with 11 bases between them. The CDR3 is 12 residues long. Germline values: CDR1 MDHEN, CDR2 SYDVKM. The CDR3 nucleotides read TGTGCCAGCAAAGGGGGTGGAACTGAAGCTTTCTTT. Amino acids: CASKGGGTEAFF.

This clone occurred once. The rearrangement uses TRBV2 and TRBJ2-3; D may be TRBD2 (6 bases). The ends were cut back, 8 bases at V and 8 bases at J, with 20 bases in the middle. The CDR3 has 14 residues. The germline V gene encodes CDR1 SNHLY and CDR2 FYNNEI. The CDR3: CASQRALATVTQYF. The CDR3 DNA reads TGTGCCAGCCAAAGGGCACTAGCCACCGTTACGCAGTATTTT.

This clone was seen a single time. This rearrangement joins TRBV6-8 to TRBJ2-5; no clear D. The CDR3 covers 12 residues. Trimming shortened V by 0 bases and J by 4 bases, and 3 bases separated the two germline ends. CDR1 and CDR2 from the germline V gene are MNHGY and SAAAGT. The CDR3 spells CASSYSRETQYF. CDR3 sequence (DNA): TGTGCCAGCAGTTACTCTCGAGAGACCCAGTACTTC.